The entry below gives a single T cell receptor (beta chain) sequence along with its context. The data are from a study of blood T cell repertoires in COVID-19. Study information: The samples span acute and convalescent COVID-19 from the United States, Italy and Spain.

Data came from immunoSEQ multiplex PCR; TCRdb stores just in-frame clones and leaves some out. The table includes approximately 240,000 clones, roughly 88% detected once. The sequencing sample was made of peripheral blood. The sequence was collected from a middle-aged woman who had recovered from COVID-19.

The CDR3 reads CASRRTGGPNEKLFF. The DNA for the CDR3 is TGTGCCAGCAGACGAACAGGGGGCCCCAATGAAAAACTGTTTTTT. The genes are TRBV27 and TRBJ1-4; 9 bases align to TRBD1. The CDR3 length is 15 residues. Trimming cost V 6 bases and J 5 bases; bases outside gene matches: 7. The germline V gene encodes CDR1 MNHEY and CDR2 SMNVEV (reference sequence).